The source of this T cell receptor beta chain is a study of shared clonotypes between healthy human individuals. General study points: Clonotype sharing across donors was expected to vary with sequencing depth.

Clones were read by immunoSEQ multiplex PCR, and TCRdb kept only the in-frame ones, dropping some. The data show some 700,000 clones, 90% seen once. V gave up 0 bases and J gave up 5 bases, with 10 bases separating them. Germline CDR1 and CDR2: GTSNPN and SVGIG (reference sequence). This CDR3 region has 13 residues. A word on this clone: Antigen unknown. In the same sample, other DNA sequences code for this CDR3.

The sequence was obtained from a man aged 18 to 29 in good health. Some clones in this sample may be carry-over from other donors' samples. The chain joins TRBV30 to TRBJ2-5, with D perhaps matching TRBD1 or TRBD2 (5 bases each). Sequenced: memory CD8+ T cells from PBMCs. Subset defined: CD45RO+ cells pooled with CCR7-negative TemRA cells. Here the CDR3 DNA reads TGTGCCTGGAGTGTGGGACGGCGGGAGACCCAGTACTTC. Protein sequence: CAWSVGRRETQYF.